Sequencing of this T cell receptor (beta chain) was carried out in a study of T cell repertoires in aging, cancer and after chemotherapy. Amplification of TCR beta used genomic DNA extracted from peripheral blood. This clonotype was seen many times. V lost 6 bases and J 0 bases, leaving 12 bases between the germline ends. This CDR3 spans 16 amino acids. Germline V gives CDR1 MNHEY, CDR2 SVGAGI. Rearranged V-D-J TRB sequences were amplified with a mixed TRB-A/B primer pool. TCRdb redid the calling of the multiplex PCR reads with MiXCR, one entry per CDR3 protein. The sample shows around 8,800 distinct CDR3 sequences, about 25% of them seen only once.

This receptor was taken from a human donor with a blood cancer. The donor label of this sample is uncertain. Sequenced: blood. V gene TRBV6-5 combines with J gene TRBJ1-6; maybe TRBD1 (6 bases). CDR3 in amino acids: CASSATGLSYNSPLHF. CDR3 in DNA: TGTGCCAGCAGCGCGACAGGCCTCTCCTATAATTCACCCCTCCACTTT.